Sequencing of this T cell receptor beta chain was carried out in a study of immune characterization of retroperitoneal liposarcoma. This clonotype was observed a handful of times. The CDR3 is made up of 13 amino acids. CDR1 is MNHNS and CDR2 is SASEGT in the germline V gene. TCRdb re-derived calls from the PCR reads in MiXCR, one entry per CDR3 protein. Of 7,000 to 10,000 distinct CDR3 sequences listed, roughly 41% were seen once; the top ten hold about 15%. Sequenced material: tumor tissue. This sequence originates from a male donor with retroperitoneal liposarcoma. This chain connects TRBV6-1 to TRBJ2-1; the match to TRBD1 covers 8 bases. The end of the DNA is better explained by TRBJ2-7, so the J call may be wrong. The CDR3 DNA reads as TGTGCCAGCAGACAGGGGGAACCCTACGAGCAGTACTTC. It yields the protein CASRQGEPYEQYF.